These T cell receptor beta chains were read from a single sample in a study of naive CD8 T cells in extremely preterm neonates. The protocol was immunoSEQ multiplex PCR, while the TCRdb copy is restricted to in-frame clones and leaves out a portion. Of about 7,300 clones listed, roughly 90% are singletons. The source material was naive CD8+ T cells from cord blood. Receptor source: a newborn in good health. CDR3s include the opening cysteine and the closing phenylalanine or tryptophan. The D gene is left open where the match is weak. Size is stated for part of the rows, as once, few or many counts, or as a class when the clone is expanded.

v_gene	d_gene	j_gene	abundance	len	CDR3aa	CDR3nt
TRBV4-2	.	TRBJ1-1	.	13	CASSPQGDTEAFF	TGTGCCAGCAGCCCACAGGGTGACACTGAAGCTTTCTTT
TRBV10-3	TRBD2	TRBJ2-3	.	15	CAINSGRADTDTQYF	TGTGCCATCAATAGCGGGAGAGCCGACACAGATACGCAGTATTTT
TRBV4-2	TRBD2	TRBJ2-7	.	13	CASSPRLAPEQYF	TGTGCCAGCAGCCCACGACTAGCACCCGAGCAGTACTTC
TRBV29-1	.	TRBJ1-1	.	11	CSVVQNTEAFF	TGCAGCGTTGTTCAGAACACTGAAGCTTTCTTT
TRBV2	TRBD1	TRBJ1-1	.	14	CASSGQGEDTEAFF	TGTGCCAGCAGTGGACAGGGGGAGGACACTGAAGCTTTCTTT
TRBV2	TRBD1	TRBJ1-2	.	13	CASSGTGGYGYTF	TGTGCCAGCAGTGGGACAGGGGGCTATGGCTACACCTTC
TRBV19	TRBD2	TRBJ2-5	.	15	CASSIGSGYQETQYF	TGTGCCAGTAGTATAGGTAGCGGGTACCAAGAGACCCAGTACTTC
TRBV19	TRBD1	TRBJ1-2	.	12	CASSIGQDGYTF	TGTGCCAGTAGTATTGGACAGGACGGCTACACCTTC
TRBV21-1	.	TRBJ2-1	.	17	CASSKETSLSSYNEQFF	TGTGCCAGCAGCAAAGAAACTAGCCTCAGCTCCTACAATGAGCAGTTCTTC
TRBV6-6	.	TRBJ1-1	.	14	CASTRPGGNTEAFF	TGTGCCAGCACCCGACCGGGAGGGAACACTGAAGCTTTCTTT
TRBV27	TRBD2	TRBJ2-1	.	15	CASSSGLAGVNEQFF	TGTGCCAGCAGTTCCGGACTAGCGGGAGTCAATGAGCAGTTCTTC
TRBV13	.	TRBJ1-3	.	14	CASSLVHSGNTIYF	TGTGCCAGCAGCTTAGTACACTCTGGAAACACCATATATTTT
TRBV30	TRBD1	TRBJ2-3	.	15	CAWSRGTGGTDTQYF	TGTGCCTGGAGTAGGGGGACAGGGGGCACAGATACGCAGTATTTT
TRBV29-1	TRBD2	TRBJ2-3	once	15	CSVVEVASGRGEQYF	TGCAGCGTCGTTGAGGTGGCTAGCGGGAGGGGTGAGCAGTATTTT
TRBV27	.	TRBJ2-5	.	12	CASRRGAETQYF	TGTGCCAGCAGACGGGGGGCCGAGACCCAGTACTTC
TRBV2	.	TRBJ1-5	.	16	CASTKKGPGVNQPQHF	TGTGCCAGCACTAAAAAAGGTCCGGGGGTGAATCAGCCCCAGCATTTT
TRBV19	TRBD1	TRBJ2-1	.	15	CASSYTGGNLDEQFF	TGTGCCAGTAGCTACACAGGGGGCAATTTGGATGAGCAGTTCTTC
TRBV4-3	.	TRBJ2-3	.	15	CASSQAAGPTDTQYF	TGCGCCAGCAGCCAAGCGGCGGGTCCCACAGATACGCAGTATTTT
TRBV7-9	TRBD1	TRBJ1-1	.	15	CASSLGQGVNTEAFF	TGTGCCAGCAGCTTAGGACAGGGGGTTAACACTGAAGCTTTCTTT
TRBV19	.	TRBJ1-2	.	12	CASAGVNYGYTF	TGTGCCAGTGCGGGGGTGAACTATGGCTACACCTTC
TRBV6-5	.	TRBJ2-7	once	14	CASSYARDKYEQYF	TGTGCCAGCAGTTACGCAAGGGACAAATACGAGCAGTACTTC
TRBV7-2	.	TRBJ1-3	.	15	CASSPRGGSGNTIYF	TGTGCCAGCAGCCCCCGAGGAGGCTCTGGAAACACCATATATTTT